Listed below are T cell receptor beta chains from one sample, sequenced in a study of blood T cell repertoires in COVID-19. Produced via immunoSEQ multiplex PCR; TCRdb's table is partial and in-frame only. The sample holds 370,000 or so clones, roughly 86% seen once. Sequencing used peripheral blood. The receptor source for this set is a human donor with acute or convalescent COVID-19. The donor label of this sample is uncertain. Both conserved end residues are part of each CDR3. Each record gives: CDR3 DNA, CDR3 protein, V gene, J gene, clone size, D gene. The D gene is left open where the match is weak. Some rows mark clone size as missing; the rest say once, few, many or name a class of expanded clone.

TGTGCCAGCAGTGGGGACGGGAGGGCTAAGACCCAGTACTTC	CASSGDGRAKTQYF	TRBV7-7	TRBJ2-5	.	TRBD2
TGTGCCAGCAGCCACCGGGACAGGGTTAGCTACACCTTC	CASSHRDRVSYTF	TRBV5-6	TRBJ1-2	once	TRBD1
TGTGCCAGCAGCCGGGAGACCAGGGGGCGCACTGAAAAACTGTTTTTT	CASSRETRGRTEKLFF	TRBV4-2	TRBJ1-4	.	TRBD1
TGTGCCAGCAGCGTAGGACGGGGGGCCGGAAAAGAGACCCAGTACTTC	CASSVGRGAGKETQYF	TRBV9	TRBJ2-5	.	.
TGTGCCAGCTCAAGACAGGGGCCCAACTATGGCTACACCTTC	CASSRQGPNYGYTF	TRBV18	TRBJ1-2	.	TRBD1
TGTGCCAGTAGCACGCGGGGGTCTGGAAACACCATATATTTT	CASSTRGSGNTIYF	TRBV19	TRBJ1-3	.	.
TGCAGCGTAACTGGACTAGGGGAGACCCAGTACTTC	CSVTGLGETQYF	TRBV29-1	TRBJ2-5	.	TRBD2
TGTGCCAGTAGTATGCGATCGGGGCAAGAGACCCAGTACTTC	CASSMRSGQETQYF	TRBV19	TRBJ2-5	.	.
TGTGCCAGCCGTGGGGACAGGCATAATTCACCCCTCCACTTT	CASRGDRHNSPLHF	TRBV2	TRBJ1-6	.	TRBD1
TGTGCCAGCTCACCACTGGTGACAGGGGCTCGCTACGAGCAGTACTTC	CASSPLVTGARYEQYF	TRBV18	TRBJ2-7	.	TRBD1
TGTGCCAGCAGTCCACCGTTCAGGGGGCGGAATGAAAAACTGTTTTTT	CASSPPFRGRNEKLFF	TRBV27	TRBJ1-4	.	TRBD1
TGTGCCAGCAGCGTACTCCCAGGGGTTTCTAACTATGGCTACACCTTC	CASSVLPGVSNYGYTF	TRBV9	TRBJ1-2	.	.
TGTGCCAGTAGTGTAACTAGCGGGAACACCGGGGAGCTGTTTTTT	CASSVTSGNTGELFF	TRBV19	TRBJ2-2	.	TRBD2
TGTGCCAGCTCGCGGGACAGGGGGAACACTGAAGCTTTCTTT	CASSRDRGNTEAFF	TRBV18	TRBJ1-1	.	TRBD1
TGTGCCAGCAGCTTAGATTGGGCCCCAACACAAGAGACCCAGTACTTC	CASSLDWAPTQETQYF	TRBV11-2	TRBJ2-5	.	.
TGCGCCAGCAGGGCGGATAGCACAGATACGCAGTATTTT	CASRADSTDTQYF	TRBV5-1	TRBJ2-3	.	.
TGTGCCACCAGTGAGCGGGGGGGCGGGTACAATGAGCAGTTCTTC	CATSERGGGYNEQFF	TRBV24-1	TRBJ2-1	.	TRBD2
TGTGCCAGCAGTTGGCTCCCGGGGAGCACAGATACGCAGTATTTT	CASSWLPGSTDTQYF	TRBV28	TRBJ2-3	.	.
TGTGCTAGTGGTTTGTTCAGGGACACCATATATTTT	CASGLFRDTIYF	TRBV12-5	TRBJ1-3	few	.
TGCGCCAGCAGTCATCCCGGGACACACTACGAGCAGTACTTC	CASSHPGTHYEQYF	TRBV23-1	TRBJ2-7	.	.
TGTGCCAGCAGCTTGGGGGCGGAAGGGGAAGTACGGGGCTACACCTTC	CASSLGAEGEVRGYTF	TRBV5-6	TRBJ1-2	few	.
TGCAGCGTTTCCCGGGACATACCTGGCTACACCTTC	CSVSRDIPGYTF	TRBV29-1	TRBJ1-2	.	.
TGTGCCATCAGTGATATGGGGAGGCGCACTGAAGCTTTCTTT	CAISDMGRRTEAFF	TRBV10-3	TRBJ1-1	.	.
TGCAGCGGCCGACAGGGCCGCGAAAACACTGAAGCTTTCTTT	CSGRQGRENTEAFF	TRBV29-1	TRBJ1-1	once	TRBD1
TGTGCCAGCTACGGGGGGGGACGGATCAAAAAACTGTTTTTT	CASYGGGRIKKLFF	TRBV28	TRBJ1-4	.	.
TGTGCCAGCAGCCCCGGACTAGTGATCTACAATGAGCAGTTCTTC	CASSPGLVIYNEQFF	TRBV3-1/TRBV3-2	TRBJ2-1	.	TRBD2
TGTGCCAGCAGTCCAGGGATTGAGCAGTTCTTC	CASSPGIEQFF	TRBV2	TRBJ2-1	.	.
TGTGCCAGCATATCAGGGGCGCCGAGTAGCTATGGCTACACCTTC	CASISGAPSSYGYTF	TRBV6-5	TRBJ1-2	.	.
TGTGCCAGTACTAGGACAGGAGGCTCCTACAATGAGCAGTTCTTC	CASTRTGGSYNEQFF	TRBV6-4	TRBJ2-1	.	TRBD1
TGTGCCAGCAGCTTAGCTCCCGGGAACACTGAAGCTTTCTTT	CASSLAPGNTEAFF	TRBV11-2	TRBJ1-1	.	.
TGCGCCAGCAGCCGAACCCTGACTAGCGGGACAAGCACAGATACGCAGTATTTT	CASSRTLTSGTSTDTQYF	TRBV4-1	TRBJ2-3	.	TRBD2
TGTGCCAGCAGTTCGAGGGGGACACTCTCCTACGAGCAGTACTTC	CASSSRGTLSYEQYF	TRBV5-8	TRBJ2-7	.	.
TGTGCCAGCAGTTACTCAGGACAGTTTGGCTACACCTTC	CASSYSGQFGYTF	TRBV6-6	TRBJ1-2	few	.
TGTGCCATCAGTGAGTCGGGACTAGGCCAATTATCAAATGAGCAGTTCTTC	CAISESGLGQLSNEQFF	TRBV10-3	TRBJ2-1	.	TRBD2
TGTGCCAGCAGTATTCAGGGGCGAGATACGCAGTATTTT	CASSIQGRDTQYF	TRBV27	TRBJ2-3	.	.
TGTGCCAGCAGCTCGTCTGGACAGGCGGACACTGAAGCTTTCTTT	CASSSSGQADTEAFF	TRBV25-1	TRBJ1-1	.	TRBD1
TGTGCCAGCAGTTTAGCGCAGGGGGCGAAAGGCTACACCTTC	CASSLAQGAKGYTF	TRBV27	TRBJ1-2	.	TRBD1
TGTGCCAGCAGCCTAGGGACAGGGCCGTTCTACAATGAGCAGTTCTTC	CASSLGTGPFYNEQFF	TRBV3-1/TRBV3-2	TRBJ2-1	.	TRBD1
TGTGCCAGCAGCTTAGGAGCGTTACGCACAGATACGCAGTATTTT	CASSLGALRTDTQYF	TRBV7-8	TRBJ2-3	.	.
TGTGCCTGGAGTTACAGGGGGGGTGAGCAGTTCTTC	CAWSYRGGEQFF	TRBV30	TRBJ2-1	once	.
TGTGCCAGCTCACTGCGGGCGGGAGGAAACCCCAGCTCCTACAATGAGCAGTTCTTC	CASSLRAGGNPSSYNEQFF	TRBV18	TRBJ2-1	.	TRBD2
TGTGCCAGCAGCGTAGATCCTAGCCGCGAGCAGTACTTC	CASSVDPSREQYF	TRBV9	TRBJ2-7	.	.
TGTGCCTGGAGTGTAGGCGGAGGCAACACCATATATTTT	CAWSVGGGNTIYF	TRBV30	TRBJ1-3	.	.
TGTGCCAGCAGGGAGTCGGGGGGAAAACTGTTTTTT	CASRESGGKLFF	TRBV12-3/TRBV12-4	TRBJ1-4	few	.
TGCGCCAGCAGCCGCGGGGGGGAGGGTATTCACTATGGCTACACCTTC	CASSRGGEGIHYGYTF	TRBV4-1	TRBJ1-2	.	.
TGTGCTTCTGGGGGGAACGTGCCTGAAGCTTTCTTT	CASGGNVPEAFF	TRBV6-5	TRBJ1-1	.	.
TGTGCCAGCAGCGCTGGACTAGCGATTAACAATGAGCAGTTCTTC	CASSAGLAINNEQFF	TRBV7-8	TRBJ2-1	.	TRBD2
TGTGCCACCAGCAGAGATAGGACTAGCGGGAGTAAGCAGTTCTTC	CATSRDRTSGSKQFF	TRBV15	TRBJ2-1	.	TRBD2
TGTGCCAGCAGCCAAGATCCGAGTGAGCAGTTCTTC	CASSQDPSEQFF	TRBV3-1/TRBV3-2	TRBJ2-1	.	.
TGCGCCAGCAGCCCTCGGGGCGGGGGGGCAACAGATACGCAGTATTTT	CASSPRGGGATDTQYF	TRBV5-1	TRBJ2-3	.	TRBD2
TGTGCCTGTTACGGGACAGGGAGCTATGGCTACACCTTC	CACYGTGSYGYTF	TRBV30	TRBJ1-2	.	TRBD1